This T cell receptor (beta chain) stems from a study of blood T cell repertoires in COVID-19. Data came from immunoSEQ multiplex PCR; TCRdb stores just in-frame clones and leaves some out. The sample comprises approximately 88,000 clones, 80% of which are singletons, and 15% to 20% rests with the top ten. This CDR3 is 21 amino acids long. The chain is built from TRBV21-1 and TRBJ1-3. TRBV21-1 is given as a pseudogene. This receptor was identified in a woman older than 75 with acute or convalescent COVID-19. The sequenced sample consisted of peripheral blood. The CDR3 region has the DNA TGTGCCAGCAGCAAAGCGCTTTTTGGAGGGACGCAGCGGTGGGCTACAAACACCATATATTTT. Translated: CASSKALFGGTQRWATNTIYF.